This TCR beta chain was retrieved from a study of identical twins (dated by TCRdb to 2016 to 2017). Study-level background: To test whether fetal clonotypes persist, this study deep-sequenced TCR alpha and beta repertoires from monozygotic twins, from unrelated adults of various ages, and from cord blood. To rule out contamination, replicate twin experiments were performed at different times with different library preparation protocols.

Study-wide conclusions, independent of this receptor: Because the same donors could not be followed over many years, conclusions were based on cross-sectional statistical analysis. Invariant T cells such as MAIT and iNKT could partly confound zero-insertion analyses, though diverse VJ usage argued against this for most clonotypes. Out-of-frame TCR alpha sequences shared between twins showed an excess of low generation-probability sequences compared with coincidental sharing between unrelated individuals. In monozygotic twins, out-of-frame TCR alpha sharing was systematically underestimated by recombination models, although the models agreed with sharing between unrelated individuals. Abundant cord blood beta clonotypes carried fewer insertions; young adult naive repertoires showed a weaker similar trend, while memory repertoires showed none. In beta out-of-frame sequences, excess twin sharing was weaker, because having fewer shared sequences lowered the signal-to-noise ratio.

V is pared back by 5 bases and J by 5 bases, with 11 bases lying between the germline termini. The germline V gene (reference sequence) sets CDR1 to SEHNR and CDR2 to FQNEAQ. The CDR3 numbers 13 residues from cysteine through phenylalanine. This entry keeps only the CDR3 DNA: 39 bases, framed from base 1. Library method: 5' RACE. Instrument on record: Illumina HiSeq 2000. A universal primer binding site was introduced by template switching, and a unique molecular identifier was present in the final cDNA, enabling accurate counting of TCR cDNA molecules. First-strand cDNA for TCR alpha and beta chains was synthesized from specific primers in the conserved constant-segment region. To control for contamination, every cDNA library carried two barcodes: a SMART-Mk sample barcode plus Illumina barcodes. TruSeq adapter sequences and Illumina sample barcodes were added in two successive PCR steps. Sequencing of the TCR alpha and beta cDNA libraries was done on the Illumina HiSeq platform using custom primers. Turning to the authors' computational methods: MiGEC processed the raw reads to extract unique molecular identifiers, while MiXCR was used to determine the CDR3 positions. For each individual, recombination models were inferred using an EM algorithm with the repgenHMM and IGoR tools. Shared clonotype analysis was performed with the tcR package in R, normalizing sharing by the product of cloneset sizes. To study raw recombination without the effects of thymic and clonal selection, out-of-frame nonproductive sequences were analyzed. In TCRdb, the public reads were trimmed at Q25 with fastp and aligned with MiXCR, with productive beta chains retained. Each entry is one CDR3 protein sequence, shown with its most common DNA and genes. What appears here as the V and J calls and clone size reflects TCRdb's work, not the paper's. This sample comprises a few hundred thousand distinct CDR3 sequences, approximately 17% of them detected only once. The ten biggest clones cover roughly an eighth of the sample.

Every donor in the study was a healthy Caucasian. Three unrelated non-twin adults were also sequenced: a male aged 18 to 30, a male aged 50 to 60 and a female aged 50 to 60. Miltenyi CD45RO+ enrichment and human naive T-cell isolation kits were used to isolate memory (CD45RO+) and naive T cells from PBMC. This clonotype was seen more than once but under ten times. What this receptor recognizes is not known. No qualities accompany the bases; no much larger clone lies one base away. The V gene is TRBV7-9 and the J gene is TRBJ2-3; the D gene cannot be named for sure. The sequencing sample was made of naive T cells sorted from blood. The cell subset or site label on this specimen signifies: cells isolated with a human naive T-cell isolation kit. This receptor was taken from a man between 45 and 60 years old in good health. The CDR3 reads as follows: CASSLPRQDTQYF. The DNA sequence is as follows: TGTGCCAGCAGCCTCCCCCGTCAAGATACGCAGTATTTT.